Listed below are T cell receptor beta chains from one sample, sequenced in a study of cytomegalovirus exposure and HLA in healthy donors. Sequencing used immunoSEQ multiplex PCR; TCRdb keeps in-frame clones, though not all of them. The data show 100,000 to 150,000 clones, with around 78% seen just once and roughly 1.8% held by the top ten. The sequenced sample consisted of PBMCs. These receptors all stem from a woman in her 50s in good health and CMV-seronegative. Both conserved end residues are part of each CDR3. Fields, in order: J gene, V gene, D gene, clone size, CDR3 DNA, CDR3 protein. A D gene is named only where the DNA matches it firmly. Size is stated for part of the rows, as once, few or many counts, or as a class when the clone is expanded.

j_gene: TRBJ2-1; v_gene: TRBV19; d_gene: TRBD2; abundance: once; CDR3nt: TGTGCCAGTATTGGGGCCGACATGGGGAGGGCCCGCGATGAGCAGTTCTTC; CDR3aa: CASIGADMGRARDEQFF
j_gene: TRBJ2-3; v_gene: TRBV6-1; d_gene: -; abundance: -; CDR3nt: TGTGCCAGCAGTGAATGGCCTAGCGACACAGATACGCAGTATTTT; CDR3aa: CASSEWPSDTDTQYF
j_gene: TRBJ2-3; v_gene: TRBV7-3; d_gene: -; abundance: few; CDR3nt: TGTGCCAGCAGCTTAAGAGAAGCTGCAGATACGCAGTATTTT; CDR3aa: CASSLREAADTQYF
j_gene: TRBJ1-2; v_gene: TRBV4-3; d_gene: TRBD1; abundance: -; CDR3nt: TGCGCCAGCAGCCAAGTCACAGGGGGCGCTGAGTGTGGCTACACCTTC; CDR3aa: CASSQVTGGAECGYTF
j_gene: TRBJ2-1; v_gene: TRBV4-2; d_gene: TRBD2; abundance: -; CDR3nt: TGTGCCAGCAGCCAAGAGAGCCCCCGGGGGGGCGGGATCAATGAGCAGTTCTTC; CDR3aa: CASSQESPRGGGINEQFF
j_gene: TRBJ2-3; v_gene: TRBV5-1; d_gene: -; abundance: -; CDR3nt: TGCGCCAGCAGCTTGGACGCGACTACCGGCACAGATACGCAGTATTTT; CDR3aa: CASSLDATTGTDTQYF
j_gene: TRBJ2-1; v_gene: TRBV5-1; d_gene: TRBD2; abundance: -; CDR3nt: TGCGCCAGCAGCTTGGCGTCTAGCGGAGCCTACAATGAGCAGTTCTTC; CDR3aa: CASSLASSGAYNEQFF
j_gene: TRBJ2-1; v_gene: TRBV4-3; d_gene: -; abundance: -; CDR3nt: TGCGCCAGCAGCCCTGAGGGCAGTGTTGAGCAGTTCTTC; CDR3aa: CASSPEGSVEQFF
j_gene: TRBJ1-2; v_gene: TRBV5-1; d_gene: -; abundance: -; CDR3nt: TGCGCCAGCAGCTTGGGGTTATCTCGGGATGGCTACACCTTC; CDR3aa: CASSLGLSRDGYTF
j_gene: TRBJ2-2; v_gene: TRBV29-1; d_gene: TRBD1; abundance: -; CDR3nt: TGCAGCGTCGCAAGAGCCGGGACAGGGGGCGAGCTGTTTTTT; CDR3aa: CSVARAGTGGELFF
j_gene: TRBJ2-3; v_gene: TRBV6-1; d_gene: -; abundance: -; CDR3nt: TGTGCCAGCACACGGAGCACAGATACGCAGTATTTT; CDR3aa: CASTRSTDTQYF
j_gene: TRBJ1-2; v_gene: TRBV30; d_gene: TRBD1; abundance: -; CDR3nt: TGTGCCTGGAGTACCGGGACAGGAGTTTATGGCTACACCTTC; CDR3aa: CAWSTGTGVYGYTF
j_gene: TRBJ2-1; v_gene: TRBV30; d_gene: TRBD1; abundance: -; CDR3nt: TGTGCCTCCCACCACAGGGGACCCTACAATGAGCAGTTCTTC; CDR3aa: CASHHRGPYNEQFF
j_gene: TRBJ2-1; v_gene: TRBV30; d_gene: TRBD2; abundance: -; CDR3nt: TGTGCCTGGGGTTCTAAGCGGGGTTACAATGAGCAGTTCTTC; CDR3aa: CAWGSKRGYNEQFF
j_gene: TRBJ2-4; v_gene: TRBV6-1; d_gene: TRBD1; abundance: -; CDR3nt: TGTGCCAGCAGTGGGACGACAGGGCGTCAGGCCAAAAACATTCAGTACTTC; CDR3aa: CASSGTTGRQAKNIQYF
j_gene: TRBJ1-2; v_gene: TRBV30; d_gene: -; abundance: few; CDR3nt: TGTGCCTGGAGTGTACTAGGGTATGGCTACACCTTC; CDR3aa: CAWSVLGYGYTF
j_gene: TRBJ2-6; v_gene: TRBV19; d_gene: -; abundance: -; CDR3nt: TGTGCCAGTAGTTCGAGGACTGGGGCCAACGTCCTGACTTTC; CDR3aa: CASSSRTGANVLTF
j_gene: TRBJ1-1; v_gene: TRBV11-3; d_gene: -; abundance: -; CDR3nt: TGTGCCAGCAGCCGGATAGGACAGAACACTGAAGCTTTCTTT; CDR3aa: CASSRIGQNTEAFF
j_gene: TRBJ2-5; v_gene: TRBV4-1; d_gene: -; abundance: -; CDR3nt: TGCGCCAGCAGCCAAGAGGGAGCAAAGCAAGAGACCCAGTACTTC; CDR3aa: CASSQEGAKQETQYF
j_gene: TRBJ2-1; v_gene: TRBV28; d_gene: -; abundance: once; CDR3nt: TGTGCCAGCAGTTCCTCAAGTCCCCCTCCGGGCAGGGTAGGGCCTCAGGAGCAGTTCTTC; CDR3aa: CASSSSSPPPGRVGPQEQFF
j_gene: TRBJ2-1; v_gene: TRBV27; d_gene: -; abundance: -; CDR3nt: TGTGCCAGCAGTTTAGGTGGTTGGAGGGCCCGCTCCTACAATGAGCAGTTCTTC; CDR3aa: CASSLGGWRARSYNEQFF
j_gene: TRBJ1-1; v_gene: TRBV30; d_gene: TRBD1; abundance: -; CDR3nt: TGTGCCTGGAGTGTACGGACAGGGGACACTGAAGCTTTCTTT; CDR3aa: CAWSVRTGDTEAFF
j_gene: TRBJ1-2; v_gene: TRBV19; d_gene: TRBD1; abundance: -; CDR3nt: TGTGCCAGCAAAACAGGGGGATCTAACTATGACTACACCTTC; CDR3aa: CASKTGGSNYDYTF
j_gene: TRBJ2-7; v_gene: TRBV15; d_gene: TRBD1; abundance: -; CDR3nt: TGTGCCACCAGCAGAGGCAAGGACAGGGGATTTAGCGAGCAGTACTTC; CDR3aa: CATSRGKDRGFSEQYF
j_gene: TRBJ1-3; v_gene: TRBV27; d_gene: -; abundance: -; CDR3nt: TGTGCCAGCAGTTCTAGCCTGTGGGCTGGAAACACCATATATTTT; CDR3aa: CASSSSLWAGNTIYF
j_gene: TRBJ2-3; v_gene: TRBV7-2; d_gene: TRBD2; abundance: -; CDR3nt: TGTGCCAGCAGCCCTCCTCGACTAGCGGGAATTACGACAGATACGCAGTATTTT; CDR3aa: CASSPPRLAGITTDTQYF
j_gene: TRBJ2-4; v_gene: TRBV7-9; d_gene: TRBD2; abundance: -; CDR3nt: TGTGCCAGCAGCCTCCTCGGACTAGCGGGAGACCCAATTCAGTACTTC; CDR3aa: CASSLLGLAGDPIQYF
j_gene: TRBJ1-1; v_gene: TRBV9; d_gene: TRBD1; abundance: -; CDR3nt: TGTGCCAGCAGCGCGGGACAGGGGGCCAGTGAAGCTTTCTTT; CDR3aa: CASSAGQGASEAFF
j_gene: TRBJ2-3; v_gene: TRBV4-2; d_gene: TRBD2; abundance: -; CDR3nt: TGTGCCAGCAGCCAAGATGGGACTAGTCACGATACGCAGTATTTT; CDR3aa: CASSQDGTSHDTQYF
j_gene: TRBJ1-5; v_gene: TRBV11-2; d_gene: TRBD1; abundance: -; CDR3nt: TGTGCCAGCAGCCCGACCGCTCCCGGGACAGCATCCCCTCAGCCCCAGCATTTT; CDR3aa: CASSPTAPGTASPQPQHF
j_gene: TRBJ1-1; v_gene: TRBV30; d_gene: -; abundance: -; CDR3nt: TGTGCCTGGAGGGGAGGAATCATTGCCACTGAAGCTTTCTTT; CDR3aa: CAWRGGIIATEAFF
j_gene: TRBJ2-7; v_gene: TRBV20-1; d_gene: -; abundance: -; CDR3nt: TGCAGTGCTAGTCTAGACCGGGAGCAGTACTTC; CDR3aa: CSASLDREQYF
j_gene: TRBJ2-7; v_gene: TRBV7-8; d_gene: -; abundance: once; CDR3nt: TGTGCCAGCAGCGGCCGGGACACCCAAATTGACCGCGGCGAGCAGTACTTC; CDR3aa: CASSGRDTQIDRGEQYF
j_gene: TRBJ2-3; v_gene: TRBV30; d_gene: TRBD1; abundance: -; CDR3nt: TGTGCCTGGGGCCGAGGGACAGGCGGGACAGATACGCAGTATTTT; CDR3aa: CAWGRGTGGTDTQYF
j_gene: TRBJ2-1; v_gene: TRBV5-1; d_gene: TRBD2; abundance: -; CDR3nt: TGCGCCAGCAGCAAAACTAGCGGGAGGGCCGGCGAGCAGTTCTTC; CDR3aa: CASSKTSGRAGEQFF
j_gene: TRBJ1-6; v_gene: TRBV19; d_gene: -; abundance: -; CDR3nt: TGTGCCAGTAGTATCCGAGGACAGATGAAAGTCTCACCCCTCCACTTT; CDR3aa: CASSIRGQMKVSPLHF
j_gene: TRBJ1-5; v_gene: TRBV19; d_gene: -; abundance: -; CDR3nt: TGTGCCAGTAGTGTCTCGTTCCCTCAGGGGTTAGTGAGCAATCAGCCCCAGCATTTT; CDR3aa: CASSVSFPQGLVSNQPQHF
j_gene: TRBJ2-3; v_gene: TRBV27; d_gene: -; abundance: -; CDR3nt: TGTGCCAGCAGGCAAACGGGCACAGATACGCAGTATTTT; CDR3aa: CASRQTGTDTQYF
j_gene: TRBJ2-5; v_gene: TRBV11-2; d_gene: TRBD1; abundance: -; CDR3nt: TGTGCCAGCAGCTCAAGGACAGGGCAAGAGACCCAGTACTTC; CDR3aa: CASSSRTGQETQYF
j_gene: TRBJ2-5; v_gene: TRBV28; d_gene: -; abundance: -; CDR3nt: TGTGCCAGCAGTTTATGGTCCCCGGGACAAAGGGAGACCCAGTACTTC; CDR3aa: CASSLWSPGQRETQYF
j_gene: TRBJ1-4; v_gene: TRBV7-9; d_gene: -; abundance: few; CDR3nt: TGTGCCAGCAGCTTCTCAGTTGGGGGGGTAGGCGAAAAACTGTTTTTT; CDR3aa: CASSFSVGGVGEKLFF
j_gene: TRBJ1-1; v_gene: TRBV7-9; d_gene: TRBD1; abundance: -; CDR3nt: TGTGCCAGCAGCTTAGACTTGACAGGGAGGAACACTGAAGCTTTCTTT; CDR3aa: CASSLDLTGRNTEAFF
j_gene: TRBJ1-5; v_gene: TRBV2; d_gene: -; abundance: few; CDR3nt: TGTGCCAGCAGCTCCGGACAGAGCAATCAGCCCCAGCATTTT; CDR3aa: CASSSGQSNQPQHF
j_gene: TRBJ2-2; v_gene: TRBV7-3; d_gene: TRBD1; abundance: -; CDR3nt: TGTGCCAGCAGCCCCCCCGGGACAGGGGACACCGGGGAGCTGTTTTTT; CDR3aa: CASSPPGTGDTGELFF
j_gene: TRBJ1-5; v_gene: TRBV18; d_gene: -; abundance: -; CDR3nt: TGTGCCAGCTCACCAGGGCCGGCTAGCAATCAGCCCCAGCATTTT; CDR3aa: CASSPGPASNQPQHF
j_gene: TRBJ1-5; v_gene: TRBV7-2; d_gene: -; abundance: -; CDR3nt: TGTGCCAGCAGCTTTACAGGATCAACTCAGCCCCAGCATTTT; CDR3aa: CASSFTGSTQPQHF
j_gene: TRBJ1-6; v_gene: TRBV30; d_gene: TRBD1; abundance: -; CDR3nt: TGTGCCTGGAATCCGGGACAGGGAAATTCACCCCTCCACTTT; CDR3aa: CAWNPGQGNSPLHF
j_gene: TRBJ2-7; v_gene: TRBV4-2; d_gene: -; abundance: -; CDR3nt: TGTGCCAGCAGCCAAGATGGGCGGGGCCCCTACGAGCAGTACTTC; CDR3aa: CASSQDGRGPYEQYF
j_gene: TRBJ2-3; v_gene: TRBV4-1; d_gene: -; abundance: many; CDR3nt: TGCGCCAGCAGCCCCCCAGGCACAGATACGCAGTATTTT; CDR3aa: CASSPPGTDTQYF
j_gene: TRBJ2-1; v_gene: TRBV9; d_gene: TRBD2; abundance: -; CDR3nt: TGTGCCAGCAGCAAAGAGGGACTAGCGGTTCATGAGCAGTTCTTC; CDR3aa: CASSKEGLAVHEQFF
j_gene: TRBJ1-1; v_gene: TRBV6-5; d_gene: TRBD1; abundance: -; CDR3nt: TGTGCCAGCAGTTACTCAACAGGGGGAGGAACTGAAGCTTTCTTT; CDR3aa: CASSYSTGGGTEAFF
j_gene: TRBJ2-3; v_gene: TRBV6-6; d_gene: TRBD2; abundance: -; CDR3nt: TGTGCCAGCAGTTACTCGACGGGAGGAGATACGCAGTATTTT; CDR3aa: CASSYSTGGDTQYF
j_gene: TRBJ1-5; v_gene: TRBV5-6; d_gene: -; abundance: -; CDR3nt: TGTGCCAGCAGCTTGATGCAGGGCCCCGGTGGCAATCAGCCCCAGAATTTT; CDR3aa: CASSLMQGPGGNQPQNF
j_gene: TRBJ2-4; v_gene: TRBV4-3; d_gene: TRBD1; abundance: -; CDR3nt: TGCGCCAGCAGCCGAGGCACCGGGACAGGGGGCGCGGAAAACATTCAGTACTTC; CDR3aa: CASSRGTGTGGAENIQYF
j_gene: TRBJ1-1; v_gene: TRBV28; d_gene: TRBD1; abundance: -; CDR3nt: TGTGCCAGCAGTTTATCAATAGGGGGCCCCGCTGAAGCTTTCTTT; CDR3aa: CASSLSIGGPAEAFF